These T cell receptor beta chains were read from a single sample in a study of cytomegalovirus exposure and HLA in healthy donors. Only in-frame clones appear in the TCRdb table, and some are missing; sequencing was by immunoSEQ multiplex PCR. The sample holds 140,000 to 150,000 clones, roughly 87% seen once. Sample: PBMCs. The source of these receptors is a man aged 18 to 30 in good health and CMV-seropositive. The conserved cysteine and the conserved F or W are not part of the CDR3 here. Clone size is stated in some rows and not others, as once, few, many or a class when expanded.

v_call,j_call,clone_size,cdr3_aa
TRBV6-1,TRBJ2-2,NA,ASRLELRGTGELF
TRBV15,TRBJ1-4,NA,ATSRVVGRGEKLF
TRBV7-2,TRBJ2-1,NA,ASRPHMPLAGEQF
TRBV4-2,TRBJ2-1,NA,ASSQGQSSGWNEQF
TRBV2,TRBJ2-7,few,ASRGTGRQY
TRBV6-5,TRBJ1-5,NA,ASSAPNQPQH
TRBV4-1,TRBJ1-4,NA,ASSQGAGTTNEKLF
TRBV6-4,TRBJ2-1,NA,ASSPARERNEQF
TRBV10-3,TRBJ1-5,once,AINDRGSNQPQH
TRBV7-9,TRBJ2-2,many,ASSLGGGRELF
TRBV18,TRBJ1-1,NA,ASSFGQGANTEAF
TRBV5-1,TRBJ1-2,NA,ASSSNSRDYGYT
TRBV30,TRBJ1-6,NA,AWKGLNEHHSPLH
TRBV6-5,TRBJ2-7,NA,ASSYRPGAYEQY
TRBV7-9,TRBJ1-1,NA,ASSAGNTEAF
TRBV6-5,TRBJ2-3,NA,ASSFPGQGADTQY
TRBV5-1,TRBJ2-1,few,ASSRDYFYNEQF
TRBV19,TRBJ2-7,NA,ASSAAPTYEQY
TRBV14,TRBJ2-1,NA,ASSHSGWGSYNEQF
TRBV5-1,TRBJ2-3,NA,ASSLALAGTTDTQY
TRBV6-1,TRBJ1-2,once,ASKSAGGYGYT
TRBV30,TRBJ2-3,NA,AWSVGGSTDTQY
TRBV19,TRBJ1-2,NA,ASTPFDTNYGYT
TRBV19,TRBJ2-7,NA,ASSIGDTTYEQY
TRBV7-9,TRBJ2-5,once,ASSPTSGGHQETQY
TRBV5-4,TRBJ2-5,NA,ASSSWTSGRGETQY
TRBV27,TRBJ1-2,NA,ASRERGQSYGYT
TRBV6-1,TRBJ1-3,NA,ASRDLTGSGNTIY
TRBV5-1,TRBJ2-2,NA,ASSPTGTGNTGELF
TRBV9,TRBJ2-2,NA,ASSARGGSTGELF
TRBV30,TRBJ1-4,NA,AWAPKSTKLF
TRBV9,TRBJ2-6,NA,ASSTLTGSGVGANVLT
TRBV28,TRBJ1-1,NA,ASSLWSERTEAF
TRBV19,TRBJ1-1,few,ASTPPGDAEAF
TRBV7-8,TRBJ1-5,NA,ASSLARQGAVGNQPQH
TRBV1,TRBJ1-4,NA,TSSPPPRGKGVSNEKLF
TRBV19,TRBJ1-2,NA,ARSSIYRESYGYT
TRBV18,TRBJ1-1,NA,ASSPLGQGANTEAF
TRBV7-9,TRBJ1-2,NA,ASPLNWGLNYGYT
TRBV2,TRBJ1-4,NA,ASSNLMNSYEKLF
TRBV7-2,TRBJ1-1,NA,ASRRDRGGSEAF